The clone carrying this T cell receptor beta chain came up a few times. The data were taken from a study of blood T cell repertoires in COVID-19. Whole-study context: Acute-phase and convalescent COVID-19 samples originated in the United States, Italy and Spain. Sources were T cells, B-cell-depleted T cells, or PBMCs; the material itself was cDNA or gDNA.

In the authors' methods: Amplification of reference gene primers provided the estimated nucleated cell counts. Some clones are missing from TCRdb's copy, which holds only in-frame ones; the method was immunoSEQ multiplex PCR. Clone size and V and J calls were adopted from that table, with D and trimming inferred from the DNA. The table lists under 95,000 clones, 80% to 90% of them singletons. The CDR3 runs to 15 residues. The germline V gene has CDR1 SGHTS and CDR2 YDEGEE. V shed 1 base and J 2 bases; nucleotides not matched to a gene: 4. This TCR came from a woman aged 45-65 years with acute or convalescent COVID-19. The specimen was peripheral blood. The chain has TRBV5-8 and TRBJ2-7; 9 nucleotides align to TRBD1. The CDR3 sequence: CASSLTGQGTYEQYF. CDR3 DNA sequence: TGTGCCAGCAGCTTGACGGGACAGGGAACCTACGAGCAGTACTTC.